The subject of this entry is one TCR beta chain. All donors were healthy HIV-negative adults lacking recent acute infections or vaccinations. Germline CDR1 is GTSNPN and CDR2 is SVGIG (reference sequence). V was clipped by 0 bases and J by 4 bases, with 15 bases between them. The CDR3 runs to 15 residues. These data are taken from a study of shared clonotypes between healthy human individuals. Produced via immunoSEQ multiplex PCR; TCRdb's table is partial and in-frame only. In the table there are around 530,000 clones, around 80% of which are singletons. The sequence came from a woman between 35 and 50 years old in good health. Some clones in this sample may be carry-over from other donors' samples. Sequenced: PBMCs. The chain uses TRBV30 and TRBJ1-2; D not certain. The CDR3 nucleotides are TGTGCCTGGAGTGTACGGCAAACCCCCCTCTATGGCTACACCTTC. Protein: CAWSVRQTPLYGYTF.